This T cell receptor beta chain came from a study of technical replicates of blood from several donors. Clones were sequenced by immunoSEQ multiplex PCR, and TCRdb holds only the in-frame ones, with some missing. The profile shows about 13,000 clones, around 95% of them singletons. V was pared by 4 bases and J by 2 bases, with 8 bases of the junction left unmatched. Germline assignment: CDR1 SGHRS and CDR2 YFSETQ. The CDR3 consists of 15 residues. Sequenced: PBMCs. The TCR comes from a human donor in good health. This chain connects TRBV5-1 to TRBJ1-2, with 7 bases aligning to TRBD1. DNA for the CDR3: TGCGCCAGCAGCCTGGGCGGGACAGAGAACTATGGCTACACCTTC. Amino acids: CASSLGGTENYGYTF.